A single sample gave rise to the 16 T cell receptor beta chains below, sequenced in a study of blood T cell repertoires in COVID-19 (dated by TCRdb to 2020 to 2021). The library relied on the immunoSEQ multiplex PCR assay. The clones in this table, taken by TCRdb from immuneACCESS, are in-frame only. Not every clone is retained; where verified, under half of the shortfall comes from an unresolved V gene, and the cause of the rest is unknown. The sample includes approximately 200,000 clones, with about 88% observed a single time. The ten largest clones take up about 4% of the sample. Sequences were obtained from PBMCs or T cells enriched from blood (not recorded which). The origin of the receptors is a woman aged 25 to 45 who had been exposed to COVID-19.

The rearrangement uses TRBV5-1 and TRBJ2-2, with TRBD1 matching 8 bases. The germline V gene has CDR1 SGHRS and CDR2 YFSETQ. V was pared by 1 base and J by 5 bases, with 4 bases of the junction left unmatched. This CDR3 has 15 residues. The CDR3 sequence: CASSLSQGGTGELFF. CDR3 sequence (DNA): TGCGCCAGCAGCTTGTCACAGGGGGGAACCGGGGAGCTGTTTTTT.

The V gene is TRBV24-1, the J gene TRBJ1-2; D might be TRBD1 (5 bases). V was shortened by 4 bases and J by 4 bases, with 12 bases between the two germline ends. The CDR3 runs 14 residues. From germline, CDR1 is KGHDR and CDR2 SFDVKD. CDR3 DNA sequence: TGTGCCACCAGTGACTCCAGGGAAGGCTATGGCTACACCTTC. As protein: CATSDSREGYGYTF.

The CDR3 region has the DNA TGTGCCAGCAGCCAAGCGAGCACCACCCGGGGGGAGACCCAGTACTTC. It encodes CASSQASTTRGETQYF. This sequence joins TRBV3-1 (or the pseudogene TRBV3-2) and TRBJ2-5, with D tentatively TRBD2 (6 bases). Germline CDR1 reads LGHDT; CDR2 reads YNNKEL (reference sequence). CDR3 length: 16 amino acids. Deletions cut 1 base from V and 5 bases from J, with 17 bases between.

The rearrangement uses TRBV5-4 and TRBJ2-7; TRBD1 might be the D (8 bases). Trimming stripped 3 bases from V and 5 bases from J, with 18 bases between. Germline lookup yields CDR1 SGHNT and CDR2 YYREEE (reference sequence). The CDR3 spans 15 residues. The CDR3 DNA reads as TGTGCCAGCAGCTCGGGGAACAGGGGGGGCGACGAGCAGTACTTC. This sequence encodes CASSSGNRGGDEQYF.

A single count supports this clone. The CDR3 sequence is CASSQQGGGEAFF. CDR3 in DNA: TGTGCCAGCAGCCAACAGGGAGGCGGTGAAGCTTTCTTT. The V and J genes are TRBV3-1 (or the pseudogene TRBV3-2) and TRBJ1-1; tentatively, D is TRBD1 (5 bases). CDR1 and CDR2 from the germline V gene are LGHDT and YNNKEL (reference sequence). Trimming removed 2 bases from V and 7 bases from J, with 11 bases in between. The CDR3 is made up of 13 amino acids.

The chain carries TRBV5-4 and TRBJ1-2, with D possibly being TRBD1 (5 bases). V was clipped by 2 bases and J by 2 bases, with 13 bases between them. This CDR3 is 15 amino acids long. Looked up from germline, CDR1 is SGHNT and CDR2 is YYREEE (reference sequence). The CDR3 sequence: CASSFGGDQNYGYTF. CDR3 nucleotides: TGTGCCAGCAGCTTCGGGGGGGATCAGAACTATGGCTACACCTTC.

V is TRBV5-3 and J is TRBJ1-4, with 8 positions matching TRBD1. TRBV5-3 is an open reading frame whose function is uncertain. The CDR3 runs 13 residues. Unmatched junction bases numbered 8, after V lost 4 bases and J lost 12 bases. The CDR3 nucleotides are TGTGCCAGAAGCAAGACAGACAGGGGAGAACTGTTTTTT. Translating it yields CARSKTDRGELFF.

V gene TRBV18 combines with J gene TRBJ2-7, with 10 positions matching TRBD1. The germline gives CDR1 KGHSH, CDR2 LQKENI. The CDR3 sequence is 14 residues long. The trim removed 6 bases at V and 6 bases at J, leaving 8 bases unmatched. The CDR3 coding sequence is TGTGCCAGCTCCCCCGGGACAGGGGTCTCCGAGCAGTACTTC. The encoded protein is CASSPGTGVSEQYF.

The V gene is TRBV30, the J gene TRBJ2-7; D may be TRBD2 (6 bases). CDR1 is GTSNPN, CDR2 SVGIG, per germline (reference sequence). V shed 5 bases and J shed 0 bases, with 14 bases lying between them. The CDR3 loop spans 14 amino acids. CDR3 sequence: CAWDRDSSSYEQYF. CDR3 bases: TGTGCCTGGGATAGGGACTCTTCCTCCTACGAGCAGTACTTC.

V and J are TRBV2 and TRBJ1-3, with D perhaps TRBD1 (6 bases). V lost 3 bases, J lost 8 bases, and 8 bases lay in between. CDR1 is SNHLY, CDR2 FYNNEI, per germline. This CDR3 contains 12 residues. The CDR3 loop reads CASSDRGHTIYF. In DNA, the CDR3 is TGTGCCAGCAGTGACAGGGGTCACACCATATATTTT.

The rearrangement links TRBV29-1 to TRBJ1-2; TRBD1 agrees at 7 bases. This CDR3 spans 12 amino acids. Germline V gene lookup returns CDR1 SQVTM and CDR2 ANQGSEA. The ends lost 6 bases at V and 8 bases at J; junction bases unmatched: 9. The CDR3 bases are TGCAGCGTCGGCGAGGGGGCGAGGGGCTACACCTTC. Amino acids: CSVGEGARGYTF. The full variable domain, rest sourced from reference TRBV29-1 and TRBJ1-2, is SAVISQKPSRDICQRGTSLTIQCQVDSQVTMMFWYRQQPGQSLTLIATANQGSEATYESGFVIDKFPISRPNLTFSTLTVSNMSPEDSSIYLCSVGEGARGYTFGSGTRLTVV.

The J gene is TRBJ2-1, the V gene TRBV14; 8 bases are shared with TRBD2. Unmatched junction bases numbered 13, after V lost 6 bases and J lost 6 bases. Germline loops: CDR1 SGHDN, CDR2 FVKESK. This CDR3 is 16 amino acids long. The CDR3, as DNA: TGTGCCAGCAGTCCTCAAATAGCGGGGAGGACCAATGAGCAGTTCTTC. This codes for CASSPQIAGRTNEQFF.

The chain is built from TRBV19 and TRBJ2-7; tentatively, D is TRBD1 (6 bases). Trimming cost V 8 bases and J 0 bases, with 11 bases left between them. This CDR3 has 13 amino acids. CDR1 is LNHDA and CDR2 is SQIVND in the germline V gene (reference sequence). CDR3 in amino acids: CASSDRLSYEQYF. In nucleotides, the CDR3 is TGTGCCAGTTCAGACAGGCTCTCCTACGAGCAGTACTTC.

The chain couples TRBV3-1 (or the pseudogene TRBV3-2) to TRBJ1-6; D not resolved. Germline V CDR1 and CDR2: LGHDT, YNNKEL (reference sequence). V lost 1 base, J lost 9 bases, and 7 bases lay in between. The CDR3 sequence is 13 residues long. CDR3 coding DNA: TGTGCCAGCAGCCAAGGGACTGGTTCACCCCTCCACTTT. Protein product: CASSQGTGSPLHF.

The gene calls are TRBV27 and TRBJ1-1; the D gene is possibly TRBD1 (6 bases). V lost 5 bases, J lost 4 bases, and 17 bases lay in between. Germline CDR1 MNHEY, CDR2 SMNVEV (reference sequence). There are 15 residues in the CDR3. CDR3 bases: TGTGCCAGCAGTCCGGGGAGGGGGTGGACCACTGAAGCTTTCTTT. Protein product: CASSPGRGWTTEAFF.

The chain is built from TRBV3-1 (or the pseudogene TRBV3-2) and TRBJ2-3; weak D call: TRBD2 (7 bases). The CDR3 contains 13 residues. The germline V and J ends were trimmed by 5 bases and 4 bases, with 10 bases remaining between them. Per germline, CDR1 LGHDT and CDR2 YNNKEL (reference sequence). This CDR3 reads CASSIGGPDTQYF. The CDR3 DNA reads TGTGCCAGCAGCATCGGGGGGCCAGATACGCAGTATTTT.